This TCR beta chain was found in a study of blood T cell repertoires in COVID-19. Background on the study: There were acute and convalescent COVID-19 samples, and they came from the United States, Italy and Spain. PBMCs, B-cell-depleted T cells, or T cells provided the cDNA or gDNA that made up the material.

The germline V gene encodes CDR1 SEHNR and CDR2 FQNEAQ (reference sequence). The CDR3 length is 14 residues. V trimming: 4 bases; J trimming: 3 bases; junction bases outside the gene matches: 4. Authors' analysis steps: Reference gene primer amplification in the assay estimated nucleated cell counts. The repertoire was sequenced with immunoSEQ multiplex PCR; TCRdb's copy has only in-frame clones and lacks some. The D gene and trimming were derived from the DNA, and the V and J assignments and clone size from that table. The data show around 700,000 clones, 70% to 90% seen once. The origin of this receptor is a woman aged 18 to 35 with acute or convalescent COVID-19. The chain links TRBV7-9 to TRBJ2-7; TRBD1 matches at 9 bases. The sample taken for sequencing was peripheral blood. The CDR3 nucleotides read TGTGCCAGCAGCTCCGGGACAGGGAACTACGAGCAGTACTTC. This sequence encodes CASSSGTGNYEQYF.